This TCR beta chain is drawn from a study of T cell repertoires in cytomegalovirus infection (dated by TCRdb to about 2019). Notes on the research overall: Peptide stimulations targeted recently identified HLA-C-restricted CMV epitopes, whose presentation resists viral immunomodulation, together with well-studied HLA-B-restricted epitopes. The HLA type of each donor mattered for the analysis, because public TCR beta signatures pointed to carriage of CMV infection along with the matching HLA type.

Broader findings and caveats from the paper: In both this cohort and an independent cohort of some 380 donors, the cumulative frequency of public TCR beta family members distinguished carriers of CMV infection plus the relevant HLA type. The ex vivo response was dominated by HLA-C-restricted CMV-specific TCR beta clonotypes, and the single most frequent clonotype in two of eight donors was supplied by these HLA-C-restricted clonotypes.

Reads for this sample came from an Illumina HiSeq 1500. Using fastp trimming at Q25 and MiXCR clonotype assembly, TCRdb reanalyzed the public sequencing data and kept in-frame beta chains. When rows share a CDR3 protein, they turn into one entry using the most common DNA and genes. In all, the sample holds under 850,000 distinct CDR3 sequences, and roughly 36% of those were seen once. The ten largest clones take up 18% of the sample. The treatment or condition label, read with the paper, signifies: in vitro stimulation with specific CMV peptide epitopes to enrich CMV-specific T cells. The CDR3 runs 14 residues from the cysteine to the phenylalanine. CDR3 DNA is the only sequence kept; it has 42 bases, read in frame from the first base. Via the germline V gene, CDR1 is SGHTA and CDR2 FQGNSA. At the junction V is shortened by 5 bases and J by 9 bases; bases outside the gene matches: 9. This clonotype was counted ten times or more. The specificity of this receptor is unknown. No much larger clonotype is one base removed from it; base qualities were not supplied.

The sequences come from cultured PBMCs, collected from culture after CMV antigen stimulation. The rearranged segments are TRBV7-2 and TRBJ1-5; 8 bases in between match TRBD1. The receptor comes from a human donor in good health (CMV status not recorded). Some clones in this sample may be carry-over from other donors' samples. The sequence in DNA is TGTGCCAGCAGCGTCACCAGGGGGCAGGGGCCCCAGCATTTT. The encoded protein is CASSVTRGQGPQHF.